The clone carrying this T cell receptor beta chain was seen repeatedly, ten times or more. This sample was included in a study of T cell repertoires in cytomegalovirus infection. For the study at large: In public TCR beta signatures, there were indications of both CMV infection and matching HLA type.

MiXCR, applied by TCRdb to the reads, yields one record per CDR3 protein. This sample has 490,000 or so distinct CDR3 sequences, with around 11% found just once. CDR3 length: 16 amino acids. Germline V gene lookup returns CDR1 LGHDT and CDR2 YNNKEL (reference sequence). Trimming stripped 0 bases from V and 0 bases from J, with 9 bases between. This rearrangement joins TRBV3-1 to TRBJ2-4; D gene uncertain. Specimen: PBMCs. The clonotype comes from a human donor in good health (CMV status not recorded). Some clones in this sample may be carry-over from other donors' samples. CDR3 region: CASSQDQSVAKNIQYF. In nucleotides, the CDR3 is TGTGCCAGCAGCCAAGATCAGTCAGTAGCCAAAAACATTCAGTACTTC.